The subject of this entry is one T cell receptor beta chain. Its antigen is as yet unknown. CDR1 MDHEN and CDR2 SYDVKM come from the germline V gene. This CDR3 region has 14 residues. The ends were cut back, 5 bases at V and 3 bases at J, with 14 bases in the middle. This record comes from a study of cytomegalovirus exposure and HLA in healthy donors. Primers: 60 Vbeta forward and 13 Jbeta reverse. Only in-frame clones appear in the TCRdb table, and some are missing; sequencing was by immunoSEQ multiplex PCR. The data hold approximately 210,000 clones, with about 89% observed a single time. Study observations and caveats: A list of about 160 TCR beta chains associated with cytomegalovirus was given. Analyses of presence and absence presupposed an approximately uniform sequencing depth across donors.

Sequenced input: PBMCs. This TCR derives from a man aged 25-45 years in good health and CMV-seronegative. This sequence joins TRBV28 and TRBJ2-7, with a tentative D call TRBD1 (6 bases). The DNA of the CDR3 is TGTGCCAGCAGTCCCAGGGGACCCGGCTACGAGCAGTACTTC. It encodes CASSPRGPGYEQYF.